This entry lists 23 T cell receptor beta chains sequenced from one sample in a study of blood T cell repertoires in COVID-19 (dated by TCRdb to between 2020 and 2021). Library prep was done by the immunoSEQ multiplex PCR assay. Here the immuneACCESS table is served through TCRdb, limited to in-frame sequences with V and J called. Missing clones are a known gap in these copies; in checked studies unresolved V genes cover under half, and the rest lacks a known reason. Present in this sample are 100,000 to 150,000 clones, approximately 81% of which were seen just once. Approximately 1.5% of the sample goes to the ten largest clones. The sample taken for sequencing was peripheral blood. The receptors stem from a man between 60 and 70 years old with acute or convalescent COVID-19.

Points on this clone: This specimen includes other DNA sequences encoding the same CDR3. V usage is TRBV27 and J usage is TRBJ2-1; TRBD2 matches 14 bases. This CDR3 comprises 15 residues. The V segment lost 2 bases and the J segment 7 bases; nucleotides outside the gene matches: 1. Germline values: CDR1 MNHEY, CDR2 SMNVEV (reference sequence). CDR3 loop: CASSLRLAGGNEQFF. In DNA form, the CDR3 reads TGTGCCAGCAGTTTAAGACTAGCGGGAGGGAATGAGCAGTTCTTC.

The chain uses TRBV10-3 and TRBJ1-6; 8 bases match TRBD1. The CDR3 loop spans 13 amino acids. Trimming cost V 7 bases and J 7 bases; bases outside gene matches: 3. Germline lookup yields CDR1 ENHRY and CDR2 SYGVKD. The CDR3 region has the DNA TGTGCCATCAAGGGGACAGGAAATTCACCCCTCCACTTT. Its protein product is CAIKGTGNSPLHF.

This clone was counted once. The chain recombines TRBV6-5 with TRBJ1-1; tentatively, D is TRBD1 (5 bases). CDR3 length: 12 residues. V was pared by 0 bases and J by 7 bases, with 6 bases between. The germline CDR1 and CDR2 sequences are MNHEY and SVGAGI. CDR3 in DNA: TGTGCCAGCAGTTACTCGGGGCTTGAAGCTTTCTTT. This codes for CASSYSGLEAFF.

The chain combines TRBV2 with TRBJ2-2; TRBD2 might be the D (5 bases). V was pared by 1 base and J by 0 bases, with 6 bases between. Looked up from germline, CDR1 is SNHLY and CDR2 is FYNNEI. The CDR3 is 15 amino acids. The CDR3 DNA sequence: TGTGCCAGCAGTGAAGGGGGAGCGAACACCGGGGAGCTGTTTTTT. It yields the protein CASSEGGANTGELFF.

Here the CDR3 DNA reads TGTGCCAGCAGCCCTACTAGCGGGGGTTTGGGCACAGATACGCAGTATTTT. Translation: CASSPTSGGLGTDTQYF. This chain uses TRBV6-2 or TRBV6-3 with TRBJ2-3, with 11 positions matching TRBD2. The germline gives CDR1 MNHEY, CDR2 SVGEGT. The CDR3 has 17 amino acids. The V segment lost 6 bases and the J segment 1 base; nucleotides outside the gene matches: 9.

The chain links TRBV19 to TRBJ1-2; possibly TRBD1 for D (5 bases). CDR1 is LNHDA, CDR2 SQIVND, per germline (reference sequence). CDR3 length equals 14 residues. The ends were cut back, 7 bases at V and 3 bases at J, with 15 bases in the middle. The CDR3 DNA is TGTGCCAGTATCAATCCAGGGCGAGACTATGGCTACACCTTC. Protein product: CASINPGRDYGYTF.

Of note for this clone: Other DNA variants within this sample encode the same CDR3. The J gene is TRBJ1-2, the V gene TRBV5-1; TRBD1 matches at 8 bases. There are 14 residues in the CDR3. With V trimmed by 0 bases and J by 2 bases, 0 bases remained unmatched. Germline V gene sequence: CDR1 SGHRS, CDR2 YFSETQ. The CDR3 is CASSLDRGNYGYTF. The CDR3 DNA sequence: TGCGCCAGCAGCTTGGACAGGGGGAACTATGGCTACACCTTC.

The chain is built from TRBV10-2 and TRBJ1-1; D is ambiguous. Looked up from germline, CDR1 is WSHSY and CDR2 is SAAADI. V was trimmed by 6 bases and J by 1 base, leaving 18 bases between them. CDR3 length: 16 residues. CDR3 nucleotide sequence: TGCGCCAGCAGGGAAACACCAGGCGTCTGGAACACTGAAGCTTTCTTT. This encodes CASRETPGVWNTEAFF.

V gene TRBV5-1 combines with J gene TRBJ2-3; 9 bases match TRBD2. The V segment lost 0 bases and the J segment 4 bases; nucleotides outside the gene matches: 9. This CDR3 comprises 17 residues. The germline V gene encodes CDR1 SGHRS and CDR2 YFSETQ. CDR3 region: CASSLAVAGVFPDTQYF. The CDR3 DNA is TGCGCCAGCAGCTTGGCCGTAGCGGGAGTCTTCCCAGATACGCAGTATTTT.

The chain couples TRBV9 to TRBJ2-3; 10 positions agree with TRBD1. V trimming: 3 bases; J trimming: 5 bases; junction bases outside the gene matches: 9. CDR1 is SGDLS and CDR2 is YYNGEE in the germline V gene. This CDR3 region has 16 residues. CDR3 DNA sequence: TGTGCCAGCAGCGCACGGGACAGGGGCACCCTAGATACGCAGTATTTT. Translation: CASSARDRGTLDTQYF.

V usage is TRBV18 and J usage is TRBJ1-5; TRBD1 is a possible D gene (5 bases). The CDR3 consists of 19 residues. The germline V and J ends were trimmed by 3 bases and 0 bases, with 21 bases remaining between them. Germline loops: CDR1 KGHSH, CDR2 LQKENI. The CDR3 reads CASSPRVSDGGYSNQPQHF. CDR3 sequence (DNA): TGTGCCAGCTCACCCCGCGTTTCAGACGGGGGGTATAGCAATCAGCCCCAGCATTTT.

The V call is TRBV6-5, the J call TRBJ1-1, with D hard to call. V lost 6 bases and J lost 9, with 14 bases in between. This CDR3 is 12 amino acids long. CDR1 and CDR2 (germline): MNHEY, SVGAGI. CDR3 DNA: TGTGCCAGCAGCGCAGGAAGCGGTAAAGCTTTCTTT. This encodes CASSAGSGKAFF.

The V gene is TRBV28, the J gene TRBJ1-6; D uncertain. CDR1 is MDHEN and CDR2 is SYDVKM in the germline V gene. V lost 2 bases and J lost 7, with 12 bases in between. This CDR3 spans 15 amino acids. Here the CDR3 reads CASSLGGPGNSPLHF. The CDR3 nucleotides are TGTGCCAGCAGTTTAGGAGGTCCGGGCAATTCACCCCTCCACTTT.

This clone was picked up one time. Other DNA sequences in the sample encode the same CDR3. CDR3 sequence: CASSPQANTEAFF. CDR3 in DNA: TGTGCCAGCAGTCCACAGGCCAACACTGAAGCTTTCTTT. The V gene is TRBV7-3, the J gene TRBJ1-1, with D possibly TRBD1 on 5 matching bases. This CDR3 is 13 amino acids long. Deletions cut 6 bases from V and 2 bases from J, with 10 bases between. Germline CDR1 SGHTA, CDR2 FQGTGA.

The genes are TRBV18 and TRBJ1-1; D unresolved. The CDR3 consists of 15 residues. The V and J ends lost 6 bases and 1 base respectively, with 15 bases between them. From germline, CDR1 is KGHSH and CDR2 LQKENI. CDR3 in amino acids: CASSPGMSQNTEAFF. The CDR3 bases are TGTGCCAGCTCCCCCGGTATGAGTCAGAACACTGAAGCTTTCTTT.

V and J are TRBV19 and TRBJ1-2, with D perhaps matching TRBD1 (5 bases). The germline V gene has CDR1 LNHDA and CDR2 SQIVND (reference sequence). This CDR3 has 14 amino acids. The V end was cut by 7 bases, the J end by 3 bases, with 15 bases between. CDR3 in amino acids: CASTDWGGDYGYTF. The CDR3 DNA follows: TGTGCCAGTACCGACTGGGGAGGGGACTATGGCTACACCTTC. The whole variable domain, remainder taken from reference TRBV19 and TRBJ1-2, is DGGITQSPKYLFRKEGQNVTLSCEQNLNHDAMYWYRQDPGQGLRLIYYSQIVNDFQKGDIAEGYSVSREKKESFPLTVTSAQKNPTAFYLCASTDWGGDYGYTFGSGTRLTVV.

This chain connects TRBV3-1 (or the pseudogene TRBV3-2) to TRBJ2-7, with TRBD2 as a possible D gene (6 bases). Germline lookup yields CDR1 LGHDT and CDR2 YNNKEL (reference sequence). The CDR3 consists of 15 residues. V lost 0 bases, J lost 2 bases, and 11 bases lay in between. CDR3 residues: CASSQETGLPYEQYF. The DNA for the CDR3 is TGTGCCAGCAGCCAAGAGACGGGACTTCCCTACGAGCAGTACTTC.

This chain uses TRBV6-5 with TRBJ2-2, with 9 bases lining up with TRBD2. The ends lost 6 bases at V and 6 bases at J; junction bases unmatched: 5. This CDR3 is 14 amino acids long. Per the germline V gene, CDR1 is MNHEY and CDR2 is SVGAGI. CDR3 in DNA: TGTGCCAGCAGGGGTAGCGGGAGCCCCGGGGAGCTGTTTTTT. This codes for CASRGSGSPGELFF.

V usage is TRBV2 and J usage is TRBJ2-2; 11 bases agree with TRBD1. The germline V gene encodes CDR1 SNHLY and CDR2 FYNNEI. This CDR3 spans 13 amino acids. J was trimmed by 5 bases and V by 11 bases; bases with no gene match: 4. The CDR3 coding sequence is TGTGCCGGGGGGACAGGGGGAACCGGGGAGCTGTTTTTT. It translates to CAGGTGGTGELFF.

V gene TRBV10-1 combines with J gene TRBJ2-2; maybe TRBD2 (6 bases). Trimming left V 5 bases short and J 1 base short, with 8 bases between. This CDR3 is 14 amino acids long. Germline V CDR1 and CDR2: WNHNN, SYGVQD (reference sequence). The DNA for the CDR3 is TGCGCCAGCAGTTTTAGCGGGAACACCGGGGAGCTGTTTTTT. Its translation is CASSFSGNTGELFF.

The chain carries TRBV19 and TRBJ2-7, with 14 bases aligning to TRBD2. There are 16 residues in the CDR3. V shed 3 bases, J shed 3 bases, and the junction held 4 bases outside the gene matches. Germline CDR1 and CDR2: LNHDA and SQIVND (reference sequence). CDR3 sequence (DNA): TGTGCCAGTAGTATCACCGGGACTAGCGGGAGCTACGAGCAGTACTTC. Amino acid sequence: CASSITGTSGSYEQYF.

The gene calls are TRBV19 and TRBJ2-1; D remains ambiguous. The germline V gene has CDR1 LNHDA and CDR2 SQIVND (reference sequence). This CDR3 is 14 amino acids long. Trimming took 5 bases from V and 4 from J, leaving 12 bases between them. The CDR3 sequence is CASSHLSGYNEQFF. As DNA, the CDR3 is TGTGCCAGTAGTCATCTTTCAGGTTACAATGAGCAGTTCTTC.

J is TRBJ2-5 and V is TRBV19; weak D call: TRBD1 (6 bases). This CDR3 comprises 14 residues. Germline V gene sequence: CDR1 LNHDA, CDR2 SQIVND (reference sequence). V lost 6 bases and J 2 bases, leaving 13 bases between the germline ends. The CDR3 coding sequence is TGTGCCAGTAGGCCGACAGGTCTGCAAGAGACCCAGTACTTC. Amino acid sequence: CASRPTGLQETQYF.